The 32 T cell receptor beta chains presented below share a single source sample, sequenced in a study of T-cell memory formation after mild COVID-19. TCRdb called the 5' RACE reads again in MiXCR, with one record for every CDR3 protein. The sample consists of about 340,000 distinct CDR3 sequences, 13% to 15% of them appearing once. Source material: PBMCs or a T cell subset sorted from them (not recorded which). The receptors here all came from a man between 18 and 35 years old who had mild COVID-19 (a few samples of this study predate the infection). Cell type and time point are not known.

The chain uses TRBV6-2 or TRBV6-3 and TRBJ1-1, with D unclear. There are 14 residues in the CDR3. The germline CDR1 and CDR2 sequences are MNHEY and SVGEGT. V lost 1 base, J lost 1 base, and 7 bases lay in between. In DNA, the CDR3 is TGTGCCAGCAGTTACTTTATGGGGAACACTGAAGCTTTCTTT. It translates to CASSYFMGNTEAFF.

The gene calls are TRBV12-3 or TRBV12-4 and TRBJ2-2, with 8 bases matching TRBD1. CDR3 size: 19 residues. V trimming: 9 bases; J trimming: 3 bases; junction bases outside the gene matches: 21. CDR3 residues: CASNRGDRLDRFDTGELFF. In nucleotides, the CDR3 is TGTGCCAGTAATAGAGGGGACAGGCTTGACAGGTTTGACACCGGGGAGCTGTTTTTT.

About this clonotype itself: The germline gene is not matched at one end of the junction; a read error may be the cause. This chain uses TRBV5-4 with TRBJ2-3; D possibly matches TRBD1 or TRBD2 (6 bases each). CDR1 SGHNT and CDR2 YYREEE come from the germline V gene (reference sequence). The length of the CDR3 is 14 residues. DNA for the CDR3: TGTGCCAGCAGCTGGGGGGCCGGCACAGATAAGCAGTATTTT. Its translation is CASSWGAGTDKQYF.

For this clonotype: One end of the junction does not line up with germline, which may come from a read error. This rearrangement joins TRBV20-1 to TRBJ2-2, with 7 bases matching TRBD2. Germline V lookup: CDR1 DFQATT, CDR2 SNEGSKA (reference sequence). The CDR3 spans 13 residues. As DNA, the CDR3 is TGCAGTGCTGCCAGCGGGAACACCGAGGAGCTGTTTTTT. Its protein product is CSAASGNTEELFF.

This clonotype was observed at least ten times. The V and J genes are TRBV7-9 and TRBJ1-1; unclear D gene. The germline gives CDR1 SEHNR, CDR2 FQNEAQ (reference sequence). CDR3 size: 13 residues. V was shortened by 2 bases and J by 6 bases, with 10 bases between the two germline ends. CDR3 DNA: TGTGCCAGCAGCTTAAGGAGGGAAGCTGAAGCTTTCTTT. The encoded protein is CASSLRREAEAFF.

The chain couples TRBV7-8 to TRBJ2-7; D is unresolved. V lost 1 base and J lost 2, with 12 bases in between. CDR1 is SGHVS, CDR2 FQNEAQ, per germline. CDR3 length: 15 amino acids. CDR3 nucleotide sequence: TGTGCCAGCAGCTTAGGGCTTACTCTACCCTACGAGCAGTACTTC. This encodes CASSLGLTLPYEQYF. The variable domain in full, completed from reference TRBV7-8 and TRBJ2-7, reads GAGVSQSPRYKVAKRGQDVALRCDPISGHVSLFWYQQALGQGPEFLTYFQNEAQLDKSGLPSDRFFAERPEGSVSTLKIQRTQQEDSAVYLCASSLGLTLPYEQYFGPGTRLTVT.

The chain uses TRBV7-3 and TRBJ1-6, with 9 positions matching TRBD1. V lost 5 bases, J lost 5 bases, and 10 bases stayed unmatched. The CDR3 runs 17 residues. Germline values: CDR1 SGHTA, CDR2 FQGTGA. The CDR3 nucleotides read TGTGCCAGCAGCCCCCCGGGACAGGGCCCCAATAATTCACCCCTCCACTTT. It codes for CASSPPGQGPNNSPLHF.

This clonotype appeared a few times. CDR3 sequence reads: CSAIPHPNQPQHF. For the CDR3, the DNA is TGCAGCGCCATACCACATCCAAATCAGCCCCAGCATTTT. This chain connects TRBV29-1 to TRBJ1-5; D remains unclear. This CDR3 contains 13 residues. Germline loops: CDR1 SQVTM, CDR2 ANQGSEA. Trimming removed 7 bases from V and 4 bases from J, with 14 bases in between.

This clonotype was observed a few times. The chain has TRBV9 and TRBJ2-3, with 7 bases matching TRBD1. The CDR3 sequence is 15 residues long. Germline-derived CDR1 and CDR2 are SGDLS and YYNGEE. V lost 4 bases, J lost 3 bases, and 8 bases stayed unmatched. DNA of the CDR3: TGTGCCAGCAGCAACCGACAGGGTGGGACAGATACGCAGTATTTT. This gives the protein CASSNRQGGTDTQYF.

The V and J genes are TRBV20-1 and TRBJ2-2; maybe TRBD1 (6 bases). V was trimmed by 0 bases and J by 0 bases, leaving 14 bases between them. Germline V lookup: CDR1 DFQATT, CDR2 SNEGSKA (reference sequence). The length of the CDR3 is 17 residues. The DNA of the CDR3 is TGCAGTGCTAGAGATCTCCGGGACACCTCGAACACCGGGGAGCTGTTTTTT. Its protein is CSARDLRDTSNTGELFF.

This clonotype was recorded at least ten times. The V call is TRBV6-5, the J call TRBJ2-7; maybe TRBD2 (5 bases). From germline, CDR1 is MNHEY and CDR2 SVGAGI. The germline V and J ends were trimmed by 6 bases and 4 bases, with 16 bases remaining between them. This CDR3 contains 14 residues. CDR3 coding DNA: TGTGCCAGCAGCCCCGTCCGGGGTGGGTACGAGCAGTACTTC. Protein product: CASSPVRGGYEQYF.

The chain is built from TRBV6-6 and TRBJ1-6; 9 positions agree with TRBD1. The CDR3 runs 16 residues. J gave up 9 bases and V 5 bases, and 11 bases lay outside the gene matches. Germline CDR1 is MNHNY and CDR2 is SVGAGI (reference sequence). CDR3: CASSPTGGIRGSPLHF. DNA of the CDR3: TGTGCCAGCAGTCCTACAGGGGGCATTCGGGGTTCACCCCTCCACTTT.

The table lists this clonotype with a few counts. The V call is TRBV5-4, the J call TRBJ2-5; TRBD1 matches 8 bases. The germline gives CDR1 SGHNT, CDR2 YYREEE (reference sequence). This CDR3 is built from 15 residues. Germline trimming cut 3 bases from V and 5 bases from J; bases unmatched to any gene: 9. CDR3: CASSSKGQGRETQYF. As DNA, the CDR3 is TGTGCCAGCAGCTCCAAAGGACAGGGTCGGGAGACCCAGTACTTC. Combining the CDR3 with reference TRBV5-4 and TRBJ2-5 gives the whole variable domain ETGVTQSPTHLIKTRGQQVTLRCSSQSGHNTVSWYQQALGQGPQFIFQYYREEENGRGNFPPRFSGLQFPNYSSELNVNALELDDSALYLCASSSKGQGRETQYFGPGTRLLVL.

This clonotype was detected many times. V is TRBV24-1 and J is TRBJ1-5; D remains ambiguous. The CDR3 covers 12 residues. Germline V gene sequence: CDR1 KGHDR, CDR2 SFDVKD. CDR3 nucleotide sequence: TGTGAAAAGGGTGATGGCAATCAGCCCCAGCATTTT. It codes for CEKGDGNQPQHF.

CDR3 in DNA: TGCGCCAGCAGCTTGGGGGACAGGGGTTCCTATAATTCACCCCTCCACTTT. This gives the protein CASSLGDRGSYNSPLHF. The chain couples TRBV5-1 to TRBJ1-6, with TRBD1 identical over 10 bases. With 0 bases clipped from V and 1 base from J, the junction kept 1 base outside the gene matches. This CDR3 spans 17 amino acids. The germline V gene encodes CDR1 SGHRS and CDR2 YFSETQ.

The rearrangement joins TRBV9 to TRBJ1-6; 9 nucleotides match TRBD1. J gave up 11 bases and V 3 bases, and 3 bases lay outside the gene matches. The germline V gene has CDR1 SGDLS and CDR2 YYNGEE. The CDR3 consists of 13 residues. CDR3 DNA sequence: TGTGCCAGCAGCGCCCGGGACAGGGCACCCCTCCACTTT. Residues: CASSARDRAPLHF.

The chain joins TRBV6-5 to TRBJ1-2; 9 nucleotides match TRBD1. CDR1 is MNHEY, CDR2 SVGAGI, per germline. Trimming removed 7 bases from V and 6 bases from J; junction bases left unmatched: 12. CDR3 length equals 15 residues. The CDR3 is CASMRRTGVYHGYTF. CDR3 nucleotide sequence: TGTGCCAGCATGAGGCGGACAGGGGTGTACCATGGCTACACCTTC.

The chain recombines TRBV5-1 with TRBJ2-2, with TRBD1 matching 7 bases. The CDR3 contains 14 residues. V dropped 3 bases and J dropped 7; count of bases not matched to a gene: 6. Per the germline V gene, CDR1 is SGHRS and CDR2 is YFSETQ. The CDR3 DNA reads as TGCGCCAGCAGCTCGGCAGGGGGTGTCGGGGAGCTGTTTTTT. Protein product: CASSSAGGVGELFF.

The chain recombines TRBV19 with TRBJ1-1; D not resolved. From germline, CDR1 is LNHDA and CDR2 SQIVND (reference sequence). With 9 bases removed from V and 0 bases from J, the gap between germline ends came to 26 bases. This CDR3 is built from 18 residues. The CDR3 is CASKRSPRHSRMNTEAFF. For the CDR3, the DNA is TGTGCCAGCAAACGCTCACCCAGGCATTCTCGCATGAACACTGAAGCTTTCTTT.

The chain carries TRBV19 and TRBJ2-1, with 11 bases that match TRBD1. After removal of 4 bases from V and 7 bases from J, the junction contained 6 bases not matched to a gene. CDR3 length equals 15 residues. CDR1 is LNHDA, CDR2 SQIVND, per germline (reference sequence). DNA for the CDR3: TGTGCCAGTAGTAGGGACAGGGGGTTGGAGAATGAGCAGTTCTTC. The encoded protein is CASSRDRGLENEQFF.

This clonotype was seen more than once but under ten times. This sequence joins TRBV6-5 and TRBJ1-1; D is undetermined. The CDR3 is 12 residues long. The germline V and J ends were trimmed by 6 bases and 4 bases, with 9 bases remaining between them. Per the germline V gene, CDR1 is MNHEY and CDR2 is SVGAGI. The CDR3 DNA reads TGTGCCAGCAGGCGCGAGTTCACTGAAGCTTTCTTT. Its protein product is CASRREFTEAFF.

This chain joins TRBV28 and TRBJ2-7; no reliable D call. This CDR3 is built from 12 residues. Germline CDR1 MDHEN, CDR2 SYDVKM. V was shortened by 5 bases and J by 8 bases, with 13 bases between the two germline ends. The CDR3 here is CASSNPVYKQYV. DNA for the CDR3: TGTGCCAGCAGTAACCCCGTTTACAAGCAGTACGTC.

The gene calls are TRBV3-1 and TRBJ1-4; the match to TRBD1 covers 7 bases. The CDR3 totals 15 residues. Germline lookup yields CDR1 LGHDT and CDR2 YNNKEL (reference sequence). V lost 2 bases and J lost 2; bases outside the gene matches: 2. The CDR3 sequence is CASSQKGATNEKLFF. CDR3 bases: TGTGCCAGCAGCCAAAAGGGGGCGACTAATGAAAAACTGTTTTTT.

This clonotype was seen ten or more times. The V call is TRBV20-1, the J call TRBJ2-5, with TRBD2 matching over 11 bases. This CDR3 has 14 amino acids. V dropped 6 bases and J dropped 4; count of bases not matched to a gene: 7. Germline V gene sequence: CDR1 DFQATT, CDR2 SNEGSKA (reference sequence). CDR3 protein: CSADSGGAVETQYF. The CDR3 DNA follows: TGCAGTGCCGATAGCGGGGGGGCAGTAGAGACCCAGTACTTC.

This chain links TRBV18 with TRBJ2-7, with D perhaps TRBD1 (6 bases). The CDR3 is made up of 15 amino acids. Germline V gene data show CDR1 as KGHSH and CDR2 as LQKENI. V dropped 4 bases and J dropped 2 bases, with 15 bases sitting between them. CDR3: CASSHRGGAAYEQYF. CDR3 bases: TGTGCCAGCTCACACCGAGGGGGTGCAGCCTACGAGCAGTACTTC.

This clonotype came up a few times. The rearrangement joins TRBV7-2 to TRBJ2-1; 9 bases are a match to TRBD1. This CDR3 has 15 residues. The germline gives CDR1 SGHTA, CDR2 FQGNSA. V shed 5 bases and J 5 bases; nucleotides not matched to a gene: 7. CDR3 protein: CASSRDREFHNEQFF. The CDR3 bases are TGTGCCAGCAGCCGGGACAGGGAATTCCACAATGAGCAGTTCTTC.

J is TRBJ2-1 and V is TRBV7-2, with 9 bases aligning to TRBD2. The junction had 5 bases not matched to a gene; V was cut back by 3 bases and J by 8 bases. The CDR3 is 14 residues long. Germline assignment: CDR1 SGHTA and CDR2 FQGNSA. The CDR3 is CASSFAGGRDEQFF. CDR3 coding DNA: TGTGCCAGCAGCTTCGCGGGGGGGAGGGATGAGCAGTTCTTC.

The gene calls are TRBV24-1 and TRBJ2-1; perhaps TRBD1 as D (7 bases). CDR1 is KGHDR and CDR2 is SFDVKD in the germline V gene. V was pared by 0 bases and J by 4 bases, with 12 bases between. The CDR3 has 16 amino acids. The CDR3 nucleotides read TGTGCCACCAGTGATTTGGTCCAGGGGGGATACAATGAGCAGTTCTTC. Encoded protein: CATSDLVQGGYNEQFF.

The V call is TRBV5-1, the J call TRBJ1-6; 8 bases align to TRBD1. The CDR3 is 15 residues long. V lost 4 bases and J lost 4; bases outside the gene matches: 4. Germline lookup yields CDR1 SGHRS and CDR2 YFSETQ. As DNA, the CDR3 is TGCGCCAGCAGCCTACGGACAGGGTATAATTCACCCCTCCACTTT. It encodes CASSLRTGYNSPLHF.

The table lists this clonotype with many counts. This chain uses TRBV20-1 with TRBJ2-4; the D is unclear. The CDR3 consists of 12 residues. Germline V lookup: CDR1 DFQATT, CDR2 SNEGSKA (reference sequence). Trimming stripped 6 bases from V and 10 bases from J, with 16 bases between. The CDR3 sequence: CSAAGPSRIQYF. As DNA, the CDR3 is TGCAGTGCGGCTGGACCGTCCAGGATTCAGTACTTC.

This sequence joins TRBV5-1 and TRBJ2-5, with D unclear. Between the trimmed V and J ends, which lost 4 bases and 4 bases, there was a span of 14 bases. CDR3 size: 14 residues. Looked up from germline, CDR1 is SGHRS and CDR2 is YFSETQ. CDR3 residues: CASSPRGGPETQYF. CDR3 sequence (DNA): TGCGCCAGCAGCCCTCGTGGCGGCCCAGAGACCCAGTACTTC. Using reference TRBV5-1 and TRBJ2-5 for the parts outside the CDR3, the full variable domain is KAGVTQTPRYLIKTRGQQVTLSCSPISGHRSVSWYQQTPGQGLQFLFEYFSETQRNKGNFPGRFSGRQFSNSRSEMNVSTLELGDSALYLCASSPRGGPETQYFGPGTRLLVL.

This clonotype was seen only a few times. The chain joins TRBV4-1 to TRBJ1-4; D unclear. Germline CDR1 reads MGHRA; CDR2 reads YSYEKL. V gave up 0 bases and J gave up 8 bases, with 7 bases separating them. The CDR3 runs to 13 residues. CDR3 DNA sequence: TGCGCCAGCAGCCAAGATTGGTCCGAAAAACTGTTTTTT. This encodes CASSQDWSEKLFF.